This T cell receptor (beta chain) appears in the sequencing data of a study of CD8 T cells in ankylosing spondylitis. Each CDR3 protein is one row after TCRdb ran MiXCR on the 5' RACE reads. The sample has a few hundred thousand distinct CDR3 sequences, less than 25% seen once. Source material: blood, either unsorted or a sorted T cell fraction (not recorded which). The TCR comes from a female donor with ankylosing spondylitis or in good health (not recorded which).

In DNA form, the CDR3 reads TGTGCCAGCAGGACACAGGGGGCTTACTCCTACGAGCAGTACTTC. It yields the protein CASRTQGAYSYEQYF. V is TRBV6-1 and J is TRBJ2-7; 9 positions match TRBD1. With 6 bases clipped from V and 0 bases from J, the junction kept 6 bases outside the gene matches. The CDR3 length is 15 residues. The germline V gene encodes CDR1 MNHNS and CDR2 SASEGT.